A single T cell receptor beta chain is shown here with its context. Antigen specificity is unknown. Researchers defined stable Graves' hyperthyroidism as no ophthalmopathy progression within 18 months. Diagnoses used clinical symptoms, serum thyroxine and TRAb, thyroid ultrasound and orbital computed tomography. This entry belongs to a study of T cells in Graves' hyperthyroidism and ophthalmopathy. Study-wide results and caveats: Most expanded thyroid clonotypes above 0.001 also appeared in blood. Median prediction lead before ophthalmopathy onset was 5 to 7.5 months with the model.

Amplified TCR beta CDR3 regions derived from RNA transcripts. The study used the HTBI primer set for a first-round RT-PCR of the TCR CDR3. MiXCR, applied by TCRdb to the multiplex PCR reads, yields one record per CDR3 protein. The table has a few hundred thousand distinct CDR3 sequences, 46% seen once. Trimming pared 5 bases from V and 1 base from J, leaving 17 bases between. The CDR3 is made up of 16 amino acids. Germline V gives CDR1 SGHAT, CDR2 FQDESV (reference sequence). Sequences were obtained from peripheral blood or thyroid tissue (not recorded which). The sequence was obtained from a young woman with Graves' hyperthyroidism. This chain links TRBV11-1 with TRBJ1-2, with TRBD1 as a possible D gene (5 bases). CDR3 sequence reads: CASSPPGTAHNYGYTF. CDR3 DNA: TGTGCCAGCAGCCCACCCGGGACTGCCCATAACTATGGCTACACCTTC.